This TCR beta chain originates from a study of T cell repertoires in cytomegalovirus infection. Whole-study context: CMV epitopes used comprised recently identified HLA-C-restricted ones and well-studied HLA-B-restricted ones.

V lost 5 bases and J 0 bases, leaving 14 bases between the germline ends. The CDR3 consists of 16 residues. The germline CDR1 and CDR2 sequences are SGHVS and FQNEAQ. This clonotype came up many times. Its antigen is not identified. In TCRdb, the reads were re-called with MiXCR into one record per CDR3 protein. The sample yields about 310,000 distinct CDR3 sequences, around a quarter seen once. The gene calls are TRBV7-8 and TRBJ2-1; D call uncertain. This sequence originates from a human donor in good health (CMV status not recorded). Some clones in this sample may be carry-over from other donors' samples. The material was cultured PBMCs, obtained from culture after CMV antigen stimulation. CDR3 bases: TGTGCCAGCAGCCTGACCCCATCCAGCTCCTACAATGAGCAGTTCTTC. It specifies CASSLTPSSSYNEQFF.